This T cell receptor (beta chain) stems from a study of read filtering for tumor transcriptome and immune sequencing. Whole-study context: TCR-mapped reads were about 4.05 to 10.27 million with IR-seq versus roughly 80 to 1273 with RNA-seq. Study-level findings and limits: Correlation between methods rose after single-read clonotypes were removed.

Molecular barcoded adaptors covering alpha/delta and beta/gamma chains were used on about 0.4 ug RNA. TCRdb ran MiXCR on the reads and lists one entry per CDR3 protein. The repertoire includes 65,000 or so distinct CDR3 sequences, roughly 20% of them detected once, and roughly 10% sits in the top ten. The length of the CDR3 is 13 residues. CDR1 is SGHVS, CDR2 FQNEAQ, per germline. Sampling of bone marrow took place during active disease in every patient. This clonotype was found a few times. Its antigen is currently unknown. Possible read error: a much larger clone is one base away. This clonotype was sampled from a donor at least 40 years old with multiple myeloma. Sample: a population of CD138-negative cells sorted from bone marrow. The genes are TRBV7-8 and TRBJ1-2; possibly TRBD1 for D (5 bases). Written as DNA, the CDR3 is TGTGCCAGCAGCTCTGGGGCCAACTATGGCTGCACCTTC. Protein sequence: CASSSGANYGCTF.